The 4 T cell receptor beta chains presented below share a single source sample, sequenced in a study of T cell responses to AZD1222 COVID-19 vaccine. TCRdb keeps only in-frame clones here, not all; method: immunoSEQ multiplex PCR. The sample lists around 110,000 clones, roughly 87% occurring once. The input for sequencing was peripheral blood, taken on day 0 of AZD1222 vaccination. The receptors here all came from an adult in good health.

CDR3 sequence reads: CASSPGSGRDEKLFF. As DNA, the CDR3 is TGTGCCAGCTCCCCGGGGTCCGGGCGGGATGAAAAACTGTTTTTT. The V gene is TRBV7-9, the J gene TRBJ1-4; D uncertain. Trimming shortened V by 8 bases and J by 6 bases, and 19 bases separated the two germline ends. Germline CDR1 SEHNR, CDR2 FQNEAQ (reference sequence). The CDR3 has 15 residues.

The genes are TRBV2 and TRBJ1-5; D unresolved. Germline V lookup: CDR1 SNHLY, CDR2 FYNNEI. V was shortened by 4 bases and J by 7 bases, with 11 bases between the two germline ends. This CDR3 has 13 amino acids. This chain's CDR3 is CASSAGGLQPQHF. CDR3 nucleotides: TGTGCCAGCAGTGCAGGTGGGTTACAGCCCCAGCATTTT.

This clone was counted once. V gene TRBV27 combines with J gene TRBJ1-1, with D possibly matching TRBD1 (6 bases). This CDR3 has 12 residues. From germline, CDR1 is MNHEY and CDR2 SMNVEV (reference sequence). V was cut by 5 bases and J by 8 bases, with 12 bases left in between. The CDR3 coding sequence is TGTGCCAGCAGTGAGGAGGGGGGAGAAGCTTTCTTT. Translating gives CASSEEGGEAFF.

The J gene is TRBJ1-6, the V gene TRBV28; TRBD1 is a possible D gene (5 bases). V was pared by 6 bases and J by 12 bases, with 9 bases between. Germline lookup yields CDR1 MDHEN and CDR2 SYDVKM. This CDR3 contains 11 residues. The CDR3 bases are TGTGCCAGCAGGGGGCGCGTACCCCTCCACTTT. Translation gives CASRGRVPLHF. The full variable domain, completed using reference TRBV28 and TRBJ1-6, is DVKVTQSSRYLVKRTGEKVFLECVQDMDHENMFWYRQDPGLGLRLIYFSYDVKMKEKGDIPEGYSVSREKKERFSLILESASTNQTSMYLCASRGRVPLHFGNGTRLTVT.